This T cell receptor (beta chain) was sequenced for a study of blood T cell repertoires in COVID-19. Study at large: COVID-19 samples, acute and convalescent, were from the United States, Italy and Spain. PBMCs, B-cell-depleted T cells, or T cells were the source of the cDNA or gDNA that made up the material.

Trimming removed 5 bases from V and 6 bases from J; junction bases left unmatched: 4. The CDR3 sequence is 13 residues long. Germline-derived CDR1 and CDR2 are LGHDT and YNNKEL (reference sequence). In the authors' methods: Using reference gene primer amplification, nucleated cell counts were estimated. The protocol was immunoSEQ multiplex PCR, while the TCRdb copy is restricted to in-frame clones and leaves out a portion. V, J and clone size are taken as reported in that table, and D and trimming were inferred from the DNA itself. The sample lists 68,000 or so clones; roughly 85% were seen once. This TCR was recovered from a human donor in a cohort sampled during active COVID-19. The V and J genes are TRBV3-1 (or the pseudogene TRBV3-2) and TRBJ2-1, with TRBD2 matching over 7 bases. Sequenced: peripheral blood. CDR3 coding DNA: TGTGCCAGCAGCATGCTAGCGGTCAATGAGCAGTTCTTC. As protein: CASSMLAVNEQFF.